This TCR beta chain was recovered during a study of T cell repertoires in cytomegalovirus infection. Study-level background: Shared public TCR beta signatures pointed to both CMV infection and a matching HLA type.

TCRdb ran MiXCR on the reads and lists one entry per CDR3 protein. The sample has some 180,000 distinct CDR3 sequences, roughly a fifth seen once. With 7 bases clipped from V and 4 bases from J, the junction kept 4 bases outside the gene matches. The CDR3 sequence is 13 residues long. At least ten counts were recorded for this clonotype. Just one base apart from a much larger clone, this may be a read error. The sequencing input was PBMCs. The rearrangement joins TRBV12-3 or TRBV12-4 to TRBJ1-5, with 7 positions matching TRBD1. The sequence came from a human donor in good health (CMV status not recorded). Some clones in this sample may be carry-over from other donors' samples. CDR3 sequence: CASNVRGNQPQHF. The CDR3 nucleotides read TGTGCCAGCAACGTCAGGGGGAATCAGCCCCAGCATTTT.